Shown below are 20 T cell receptor beta chains from a single sample sequenced in a study of cytomegalovirus exposure and HLA in healthy donors. This PCR relied on a set of 60 Vbeta primers and 13 Jbeta primers. The method was immunoSEQ multiplex PCR; TCRdb's version includes in-frame clones alone and lacks a portion of them. The sample includes fewer than 150,000 clones, approximately 80% of them seen just once. Material for sequencing was PBMCs. Receptor source: a female donor in good health and CMV-seropositive.

The table lists this clone with a count of one. The chain employs TRBV6-1 and TRBJ2-3, with 7 bases fitting TRBD2. With V trimmed by 4 bases and J by 2 bases, 9 bases remained unmatched. Germline V gene lookup returns CDR1 MNHNS and CDR2 SASEGT. This CDR3 is 16 amino acids long. This CDR3 reads CASSASAGSTTDTQYF. The CDR3 coding sequence is TGTGCCAGCAGTGCCTCAGCGGGGAGCACCACAGATACGCAGTATTTT.

The gene calls are TRBV18 and TRBJ1-5; D is unclear. The V and J ends lost 3 bases and 9 bases respectively, with 15 bases between them. Germline V gives CDR1 KGHSH, CDR2 LQKENI. The CDR3 totals 14 residues. The CDR3 sequence is CASSPEVSNGPQHF. In DNA form, the CDR3 reads TGTGCCAGCTCACCGGAGGTCTCGAATGGGCCCCAGCATTTT.

The V call is TRBV30, the J call TRBJ2-3, with D tentatively TRBD2 (5 bases). V dropped 2 bases and J dropped 4 bases, with 10 bases sitting between them. CDR1 and CDR2 (germline): GTSNPN, SVGIG (reference sequence). This CDR3 is built from 13 residues. The CDR3 sequence: CAWSRGGPDTQYF. The CDR3 region has the DNA TGTGCCTGGAGTCGGGGTGGGCCAGATACGCAGTATTTT. Full variable domain (outside the CDR3, taken from reference TRBV30 and TRBJ2-3): SQTIHQWPATLVQPVGSPLSLECTVEGTSNPNLYWYRQAAGRGLQLLFYSVGIGQISSEVPQNLSASRPQDRQFILSSKKLLLSDSGFYLCAWSRGGPDTQYFGPGTRLTVL.

The CDR3: CASSLGGGGSNQPQHF. CDR3 nucleotide sequence: TGTGCCAGCAGCTTGGGTGGGGGAGGAAGCAATCAGCCCCAGCATTTT. The rearrangement uses TRBV5-4 and TRBJ1-5, with D possibly being TRBD1 (5 bases). V was cut by 0 bases and J by 1 base, with 11 bases left in between. Per the germline V gene, CDR1 is SGHNT and CDR2 is YYREEE (reference sequence). There are 16 residues in the CDR3. The complete variable domain, with remaining parts taken from reference TRBV5-4 and TRBJ1-5, reads ETGVTQSPTHLIKTRGQQVTLRCSSQSGHNTVSWYQQALGQGPQFIFQYYREEENGRGNFPPRFSGLQFPNYSSELNVNALELDDSALYLCASSLGGGGSNQPQHFGDGTRLSIL.

V gene TRBV7-2 combines with J gene TRBJ2-3; 9 nucleotides agree with TRBD2. The junction had 5 bases not matched to a gene; V was cut back by 5 bases and J by 2 bases. CDR3 length: 15 amino acids. Germline CDR1 and CDR2: SGHTA and FQGNSA. CDR3 nucleotide sequence: TGTGCCAGCAGCGCTAGCGGGGCCATCACAGATACGCAGTATTTT. Translated, it gives CASSASGAITDTQYF. Drawing the rest from reference TRBV7-2 and TRBJ2-3, the complete variable domain is GAGVSQSPSNKVTEKGKDVELRCDPISGHTALYWYRQSLGQGLEFLIYFQGNSAPDKSGLPSDRFSAERTGGSVSTLTIQRTQQEDSAVYLCASSASGAITDTQYFGPGTRLTVL.

The chain carries TRBV30 and TRBJ2-1, with 9 bases lining up with TRBD1. Per the germline V gene, CDR1 is GTSNPN and CDR2 is SVGIG (reference sequence). V shed 2 bases and J 8 bases; nucleotides not matched to a gene: 7. This CDR3 contains 14 residues. The CDR3 is CAWSSGTGMHEQFF. The CDR3 bases are TGTGCCTGGAGTTCCGGGACAGGGATGCATGAGCAGTTCTTC.

The chain joins TRBV7-2 to TRBJ2-5; 8 positions agree with TRBD2. The CDR3 has 17 amino acids. J was trimmed by 4 bases and V by 1 base; bases with no gene match: 11. Germline CDR1 reads SGHTA; CDR2 reads FQGNSA. CDR3: CASSLVRWRGAGETQYF. The CDR3 DNA reads TGTGCCAGCAGCTTAGTTAGATGGCGGGGGGCGGGAGAGACCCAGTACTTC.

This chain links TRBV5-1 with TRBJ1-1, with D possibly being TRBD1 (5 bases). From germline, CDR1 is SGHRS and CDR2 YFSETQ. Trimming pared 0 bases from V and 3 bases from J, leaving 12 bases between. This CDR3 contains 15 residues. The CDR3 sequence: CASSLGGAPDTEAFF. The CDR3 coding sequence is TGCGCCAGCAGCTTGGGTGGGGCCCCAGACACTGAAGCTTTCTTT.

The chain carries TRBV29-1 and TRBJ1-4, with D possibly matching TRBD1 (6 bases). Between the trimmed V and J ends, which lost 7 bases and 0 bases, there was a span of 9 bases. Germline-derived CDR1 and CDR2 are SQVTM and ANQGSEA. The CDR3 contains 13 residues. DNA of the CDR3: TGCAGCGCAGGGGTTGCAACTAATGAAAAACTGTTTTTT. It is translated as CSAGVATNEKLFF.

The rearrangement joins TRBV7-8 to TRBJ2-5; TRBD2 aligns across 8 bases. The CDR3 length is 15 residues. After removal of 5 bases from V and 0 bases from J, the junction contained 5 bases not matched to a gene. Germline CDR1 and CDR2: SGHVS and FQNEAQ. CDR3 region: CASSPSGGNQETQYF. Written as DNA, the CDR3 is TGTGCCAGCAGCCCAAGCGGGGGCAACCAAGAGACCCAGTACTTC.

The V and J genes are TRBV16 and TRBJ2-7; TRBD2 is a possible D gene (5 bases). This CDR3 contains 13 residues. V gave up 2 bases and J gave up 7 bases, with 12 bases separating them. CDR1 and CDR2 from the germline V gene are KGHSY and FQNENV. CDR3 sequence (DNA): TGTGCCAGCAGCCAAGGACTGGCTCGGGAGCAGTACTTC. Translating gives CASSQGLAREQYF.

A few counts support this clone. The chain links TRBV6-1 to TRBJ1-1; D gene unclear. Germline V lookup: CDR1 MNHNS, CDR2 SASEGT. CDR3 length: 13 residues. V was pared by 6 bases and J by 3 bases, with 11 bases between. The CDR3 sequence: CASRQNRDTEAFF. CDR3 bases: TGTGCCAGCAGGCAGAACCGGGACACTGAAGCTTTCTTT.

The chain combines TRBV11-2 with TRBJ2-1; TRBD1 aligns across 9 bases. The CDR3 length is 17 residues. The germline V gene encodes CDR1 SGHAT and CDR2 FQNNGV. The trim removed 0 bases at V and 2 bases at J, leaving 5 bases unmatched. As DNA, the CDR3 is TGTGCCAGCAGCTTAGATCGAGGGACAGGGACCTACAATGAGCAGTTCTTC. Protein: CASSLDRGTGTYNEQFF.

The chain uses TRBV6-5 and TRBJ2-7, with 9 bases matching TRBD2. The CDR3 is 14 amino acids. The germline V gene encodes CDR1 MNHEY and CDR2 SVGAGI. V gave up 4 bases and J gave up 3 bases; unmatched junction bases: 4. Here the CDR3 reads CASSSERGVYEQYF. The DNA for the CDR3 is TGTGCCAGCAGTTCCGAGCGGGGGGTCTACGAGCAGTACTTC.

This clone was recorded only once. The V call is TRBV7-9, the J call TRBJ2-5, with TRBD1 as a possible D gene (6 bases). CDR1 is SEHNR and CDR2 is FQNEAQ in the germline V gene (reference sequence). The CDR3 covers 14 residues. Trimming left V 4 bases short and J 11 bases short, with 20 bases between. In DNA form, the CDR3 reads TGTGCCAGCAGCTCCCAGGGGCATGGGGGAGAGCAGTACTTC. Its protein is CASSSQGHGGEQYF.

A note on this clone: This same CDR3 is encoded by further DNA sequences in the sample. The genes are TRBV19 and TRBJ2-7; perhaps TRBD1 as D (5 bases). Germline V gene lookup returns CDR1 LNHDA and CDR2 SQIVND (reference sequence). Trimming took off 2 bases at V and 1 base at J, with 6 bases between the two ends. The CDR3 loop spans 13 amino acids. Here the CDR3 reads CASSIQGSYEQYF. The CDR3 region has the DNA TGTGCCAGTAGTATACAGGGTTCCTACGAGCAGTACTTC.

This clone was seen a few times. The gene calls are TRBV6-8 and TRBJ1-4; 8 nucleotides agree with TRBD1. V lost 7 bases, J lost 8 bases, and 9 bases stayed unmatched. Per the germline V gene, CDR1 is MNHGY and CDR2 is SAAAGT. The length of the CDR3 is 14 residues. The CDR3 DNA is TGTGCCAGCAATAATTCACAGGGGGACGAAAAACTGTTTTTT. Amino acid sequence: CASNNSQGDEKLFF.

V gene TRBV5-4 combines with J gene TRBJ2-7, with a weak D call TRBD1 (6 bases). The CDR3 sequence is 13 residues long. With 4 bases removed from V and 2 bases from J, the gap between germline ends came to 10 bases. The germline V gene has CDR1 SGHNT and CDR2 YYREEE (reference sequence). CDR3 protein: CASSLQGTYEQYF. The CDR3 DNA sequence: TGTGCCAGCAGCCTACAGGGCACCTACGAGCAGTACTTC.

This clone was counted between two and nine times. CDR3 DNA sequence: TGTGCCAGCAGCCCTGGCGGCGGGGAGCTGTTTTTT. Residues: CASSPGGGELFF. V is TRBV11-3 and J is TRBJ2-2; D is undetermined. V shed 5 bases and J shed 7 bases, with 8 bases lying between them. CDR3 length equals 12 residues. CDR1 and CDR2 (germline): SGHNT, YENEEA.

The chain couples TRBV29-1 to TRBJ1-2; a possible D gene is TRBD1 (5 bases). CDR1 and CDR2 (germline): SQVTM, ANQGSEA. The CDR3 spans 13 residues. With 6 bases removed from V and 8 bases from J, the gap between germline ends came to 19 bases. The CDR3 DNA sequence: TGCAGCGTGGATTGGGTAGACAGACTCGGCTACACCTTC. It specifies CSVDWVDRLGYTF.